This T cell receptor beta chain comes out of a study of blood T cell repertoires in COVID-19. Overall study: The study drew acute and convalescent COVID-19 samples from the United States, Italy and Spain. Nucleic acid was either cDNA or gDNA, and it came from T cells, B-cell-depleted T cells, or PBMCs.

Germline-derived CDR1 and CDR2 are SGHAT and FQNNGV. V shed 4 bases and J shed 8 bases, with 20 bases lying between them. The CDR3 is 15 residues long. Those enrolled, adults aged roughly 18 to 89 years, came from about two dozen US areas. The data were produced by immunoSEQ multiplex PCR, yet TCRdb's version contains in-frame clones alone and is incomplete. The data show some 150,000 clones, roughly 90% seen once. The sample comprised PBMCs or T cells enriched from blood (not recorded which). The J gene is TRBJ1-2, the V gene TRBV11-2; D is possibly TRBD1 (5 bases). The sequence was collected from a man aged 45-65 years who had recovered from COVID-19. In DNA form, the CDR3 reads TGTGCCAGCAGCTCCAAATCGGGGGTCTACGGCGGCTACACCTTC. This sequence encodes CASSSKSGVYGGYTF.